The sequence of this T cell receptor (beta chain) was determined in a study of radiation and T cells in renal cell carcinoma. Study-wide results and caveats: In blood, top tumor clones expanded by 2 weeks, shrinking by 4. Pretreatment tumor biopsies were lacking, so baseline clonotypes are unknown.

Points on this clone: The target antigen is unknown.

The V and J ends lost 8 bases and 3 bases, in that order; junction bases with no gene match: 10. In germline, CDR1 is KGHSH, CDR2 LQKENI. The CDR3 contains 15 residues. The assay was immunoSEQ multiplex PCR, and TCRdb's table has in-frame clones only and misses some. The profile shows about 74,000 clones, roughly 87% of them singletons. Time point noted: blood 4 weeks post-SBRT, at nephrectomy. Treatment reported: 15 Gy SBRT to primary tumor, nephrectomy 4 weeks later. Nephrectomy followed 15 Gy stereotactic body radiation by 4 weeks. After SBRT, blood was collected at 2 and 4 weeks, plus baseline. The chain uses TRBV18 and TRBJ2-1; 7 bases are shared with TRBD2. The sequence derives from a woman between 65 and 79 years old with renal cell carcinoma. This material consisted of blood, taken from a patient whose treatment included radiotherapy and nephrectomy. The CDR3 DNA reads as TGTGCCAGCAGACCGACTAGCCTCCTCTACAATGAGCAGTTCTTC. Protein sequence: CASRPTSLLYNEQFF.